These 20 T cell receptor beta chains were all obtained from the same sample, sequenced in a study of T-cell memory formation after mild COVID-19. One entry per CDR3 protein results from TCRdb running MiXCR on the 5' RACE reads. Here the sample spans roughly 280,000 distinct CDR3 sequences, roughly 16% being singletons. Sequencing was done on a sample of PBMCs or a T cell subset sorted from them (not recorded which). These receptors were collected from a young man who had mild COVID-19 (a few samples of this study predate the infection). Cell type and time point are not known.

The chain joins TRBV6-1 to TRBJ1-2; D uncertain. V dropped 7 bases and J dropped 5 bases, with 14 bases sitting between them. The germline V gene encodes CDR1 MNHNS and CDR2 SASEGT. There are 13 residues in the CDR3. The CDR3 sequence: CASTLSPDYGYTF. In nucleotides, the CDR3 is TGTGCCAGCACCCTATCGCCTGATTATGGCTACACCTTC.

This clonotype appeared a few times. The J gene is TRBJ1-1, the V gene TRBV4-1; D unresolved. This CDR3 is 11 amino acids long. Germline V gene lookup returns CDR1 MGHRA and CDR2 YSYEKL. V dropped 6 bases and J dropped 11 bases, with 13 bases sitting between them. CDR3: CASSDDGEAFF. The CDR3 DNA sequence: TGCGCCAGCAGTGACGATGGTGAGGCTTTCTTT.

This clonotype has a count of ten or more. The chain couples TRBV12-3 or TRBV12-4 to TRBJ1-5; tentative D call: TRBD1 (5 bases). Trimming stripped 7 bases from V and 2 bases from J, with 27 bases between. The CDR3 is made up of 19 amino acids. The CDR3 loop reads CASTDPAAGYTSGNQPQHF. CDR3 in DNA: TGTGCCAGCACCGATCCCGCTGCAGGGTACACATCAGGCAATCAGCCCCAGCATTTT.

The table lists this clonotype with many counts. CDR3 sequence (DNA): TGCGCCAGCAGCTTGGCCTCGACAGGGGGTGAAAAACTGTTTTTT. Its translation is CASSLASTGGEKLFF. The J gene is TRBJ1-4, the V gene TRBV5-1, with 9 positions matching TRBD1. The CDR3 covers 15 residues. The trim removed 0 bases at V and 7 bases at J, leaving 4 bases unmatched. From germline, CDR1 is SGHRS and CDR2 YFSETQ.

The chain has TRBV20-1 and TRBJ2-3, with 8 bases that match TRBD2. Germline CDR1 is DFQATT and CDR2 is SNEGSKA (reference sequence). The V segment lost 8 bases and the J segment 2 bases; nucleotides outside the gene matches: 6. The CDR3 covers 13 residues. CDR3 amino acids: CSTGGGITDTQYF. The CDR3 region has the DNA TGCAGTACGGGCGGGGGGATCACAGATACGCAGTATTTT.

This clonotype was picked up a small number of times. The CDR3 sequence: CASSGSDRGLYNEQFF. In DNA form, the CDR3 reads TGTGCCAGCAGTGGATCAGACAGGGGGCTCTACAATGAGCAGTTCTTC. The chain carries TRBV6-2 or TRBV6-3 and TRBJ2-1; 10 bases are shared with TRBD1. This CDR3 region has 16 residues. V lost 5 bases and J lost 3; bases outside the gene matches: 7. CDR1 and CDR2 from the germline V gene are MNHEY and SVGEGT.

This clonotype occurred a few times. The DNA for the CDR3 is TGCGCCAGCAGCCAAGAATGGGCTAGCGACGCAGATACGCAGTATTTT. Translated, it gives CASSQEWASDADTQYF. The chain links TRBV4-1 to TRBJ2-3; possible D gene TRBD2, 6 bases. Trimming shortened V by 0 bases and J by 4 bases, and 14 bases separated the two germline ends. This CDR3 is 16 amino acids long. Looked up from germline, CDR1 is MGHRA and CDR2 is YSYEKL.

This clonotype was detected a few times. The chain couples TRBV5-1 to TRBJ2-2; D may be TRBD1 (6 bases). CDR1 SGHRS and CDR2 YFSETQ come from the germline V gene. This CDR3 is 14 amino acids long. V lost 7 bases and J lost 6, with 16 bases in between. The CDR3 nucleotides are TGCGCCAGCGGAACAGGGTCGCCTGCCGGGGAGCTGTTTTTT. It codes for CASGTGSPAGELFF.

This clonotype came up a few times. This chain uses TRBV7-2 with TRBJ2-3; D ambiguous. Germline CDR1 reads SGHTA; CDR2 reads FQGNSA. The V and J ends lost 5 bases and 0 bases respectively, with 12 bases between them. CDR3 length: 15 residues. The CDR3 bases are TGTGCCAGCAGCCCCACTTATCTGAGCACAGATACGCAGTATTTT. This sequence encodes CASSPTYLSTDTQYF.

The sample holds a few counts of this clonotype. V usage is TRBV6-5 and J usage is TRBJ1-5, with D possibly TRBD1 on 5 matching bases. Germline CDR1 and CDR2: MNHEY and SVGAGI. With 9 bases removed from V and 5 bases from J, the gap between germline ends came to 23 bases. The CDR3 extends over 16 amino acids. CDR3 DNA sequence: TGTGCCAGGTACTTATCCGGGGACCCGAAATATCAGCCCCAGCATTTT. This codes for CARYLSGDPKYQPQHF.

CDR3 DNA: TGTGCCAGCAGTCCCGGGACAGGGCTTAACACCATATATTTT. Protein sequence: CASSPGTGLNTIYF. The rearrangement uses TRBV28 and TRBJ1-3; 9 bases align to TRBD1. CDR3 length equals 14 residues. From germline, CDR1 is MDHEN and CDR2 SYDVKM. Unmatched junction bases numbered 6, after V lost 5 bases and J lost 7 bases.

This clonotype was found many times. This chain's CDR3 is CASSEQGGNTIYF. DNA for the CDR3: TGTGCCAGCAGTGAACAGGGTGGAAACACCATATATTTT. The genes are TRBV6-1 and TRBJ1-3; tentatively, D is TRBD1 (5 bases). The CDR3 is 13 amino acids. Deletions cut 2 bases from V and 3 bases from J, with 5 bases between. CDR1 MNHNS and CDR2 SASEGT come from the germline V gene.

This clonotype was seen many times. V gene TRBV12-3 or TRBV12-4 combines with J gene TRBJ1-1; a possible D gene is TRBD1 (6 bases). V was pared by 6 bases and J by 0 bases, with 11 bases between. The CDR3 is made up of 14 amino acids. The CDR3 DNA reads as TGTGCCAGCAGCTCGACAGGCATGAACACTGAAGCTTTCTTT. This translates into CASSSTGMNTEAFF.

V is TRBV4-3 and J is TRBJ1-2; D may be TRBD1 (6 bases). CDR1 and CDR2 from the germline V gene are LGHNA and YSLEER. The CDR3 is made up of 16 amino acids. V lost 3 bases, J lost 4 bases, and 18 bases lay in between. The CDR3 region is CASSHGGASLVYGYTF. In DNA form, the CDR3 reads TGCGCCAGCAGCCATGGGGGGGCCAGTCTGGTCTATGGCTACACCTTC.

This clonotype showed up many times. The chain carries TRBV7-2 and TRBJ1-2; TRBD1 is a possible D gene (5 bases). V was pared by 0 bases and J by 4 bases, with 12 bases between. Germline V gene data show CDR1 as SGHTA and CDR2 as FQGNSA. CDR3 size: 15 residues. The CDR3 DNA is TGTGCCAGCAGCTTAGCCCCACAGGCCCCCTATGGCTACACCTTC. Translating gives CASSLAPQAPYGYTF.

The CDR3 bases are TGCAGCACCCGAGACAGGGTGAACACTGAAGCTTTCTTT. Translated, it gives CSTRDRVNTEAFF. The chain has TRBV29-1 and TRBJ1-1; TRBD1 agrees at 7 bases. The CDR3 totals 13 residues. J gave up 0 bases and V 8 bases, and 6 bases lay outside the gene matches. Germline CDR1 reads SQVTM; CDR2 reads ANQGSEA.

The chain joins TRBV29-1 to TRBJ2-7, with TRBD1 matching over 9 bases. V shed 4 bases, J shed 4 bases, and the junction held 8 bases outside the gene matches. This CDR3 is built from 14 residues. In germline, CDR1 is SQVTM, CDR2 ANQGSEA. CDR3 in DNA: TGCAGCGTTGTCCCCGGGACAGGGAATTACGAGCAGTACTTC. Amino acids: CSVVPGTGNYEQYF.

In its sample, this clonotype was seen a few times. The genes are TRBV27 and TRBJ2-1; 8 bases line up with TRBD2. J gave up 0 bases and V 5 bases, and 6 bases lay outside the gene matches. In germline, CDR1 is MNHEY, CDR2 SMNVEV (reference sequence). The CDR3 has 16 residues. DNA for the CDR3: TGTGCCAGCAGTCCGACTAGCGCTAGCTCCTACAATGAGCAGTTCTTC. Amino acids: CASSPTSASSYNEQFF.

In its sample, this clonotype was seen a few times. CDR3 sequence (DNA): TGTGCCAGCGAAATTAAACGCTCTGGAAACACCATATATTTT. This codes for CASEIKRSGNTIYF. The genes are TRBV2 and TRBJ1-3; no definite D call. The CDR3 consists of 14 residues. Between the trimmed V and J ends, which lost 8 bases and 0 bases, there was a span of 11 bases. Germline V gene lookup returns CDR1 SNHLY and CDR2 FYNNEI.

V and J are TRBV4-1 and TRBJ2-4; either TRBD1 or TRBD2 may fit D (5 bases each). This CDR3 is built from 15 residues. Germline V CDR1 and CDR2: MGHRA, YSYEKL. V gave up 4 bases and J gave up 8 bases, with 18 bases separating them. The CDR3 loop reads CASSRSFRESDIQYF. The CDR3 bases are TGCGCCAGCAGCCGATCCTTCAGGGAGTCGGACATTCAGTACTTC.